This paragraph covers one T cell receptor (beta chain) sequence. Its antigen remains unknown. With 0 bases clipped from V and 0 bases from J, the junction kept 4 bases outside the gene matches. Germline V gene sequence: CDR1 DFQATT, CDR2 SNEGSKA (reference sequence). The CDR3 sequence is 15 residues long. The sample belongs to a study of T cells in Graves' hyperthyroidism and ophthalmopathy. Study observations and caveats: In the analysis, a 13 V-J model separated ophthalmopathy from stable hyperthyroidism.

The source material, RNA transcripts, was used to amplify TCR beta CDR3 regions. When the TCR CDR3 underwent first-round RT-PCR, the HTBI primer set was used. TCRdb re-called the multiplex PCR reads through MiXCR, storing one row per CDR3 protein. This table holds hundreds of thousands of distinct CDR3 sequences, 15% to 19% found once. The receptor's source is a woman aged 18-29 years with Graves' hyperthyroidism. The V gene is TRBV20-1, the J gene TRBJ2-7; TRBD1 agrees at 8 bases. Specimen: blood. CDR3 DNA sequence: TGCAGTGCTAGAGACTACAGGGGGGCCTCCTACGAGCAGTACTTC. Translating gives CSARDYRGASYEQYF.